This T cell receptor beta chain was retrieved from a study of shared clonotypes between healthy human individuals. A CD45RA-negative memory subset and a CD45RA+ naive subset were separated from the CD4+ cells. The junction had 2 bases not matched to a gene; V was cut back by 4 bases and J by 0 bases. Germline V lookup: CDR1 MNHNS, CDR2 SASEGT. The CDR3 length is 16 residues. Sorted subsets were amplified in replicate PCRs using 200 to 250 ng DNA, around 30,000 T cell genomes. The method was immunoSEQ multiplex PCR; TCRdb's version includes in-frame clones alone and lacks a portion of them. This table holds about 2.4 million clones, around nine tenths found once.

The V and J genes are TRBV6-1 and TRBJ2-3, with 12 nucleotides matching TRBD2. The specimen was naive CD4+ T cells sorted from blood. Specified subset: CD45RA+ positively selected. The TCR comes from a man between 18 and 35 years old in good health. For the CDR3, the DNA is TGTGCCAGCAGTGGAGGACTAGCGGGGAGCACAGATACGCAGTATTTT. The encoded protein is CASSGGLAGSTDTQYF.